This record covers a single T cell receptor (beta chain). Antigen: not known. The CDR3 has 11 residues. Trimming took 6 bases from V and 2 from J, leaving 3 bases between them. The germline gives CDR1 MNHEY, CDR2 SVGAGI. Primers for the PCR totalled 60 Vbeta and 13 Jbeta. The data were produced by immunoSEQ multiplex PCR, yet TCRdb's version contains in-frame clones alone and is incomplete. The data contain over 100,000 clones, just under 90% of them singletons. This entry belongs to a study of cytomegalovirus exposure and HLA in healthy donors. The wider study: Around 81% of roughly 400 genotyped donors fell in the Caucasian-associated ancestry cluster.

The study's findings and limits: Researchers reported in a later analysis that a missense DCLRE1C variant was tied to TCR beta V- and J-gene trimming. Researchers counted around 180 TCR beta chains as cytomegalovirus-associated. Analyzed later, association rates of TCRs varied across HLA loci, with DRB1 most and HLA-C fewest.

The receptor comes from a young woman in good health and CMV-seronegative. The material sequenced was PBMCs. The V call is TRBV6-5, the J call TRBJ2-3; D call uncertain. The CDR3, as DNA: TGTGCCAGCAGGTACACAGATACGCAGTATTTT. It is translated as CASRYTDTQYF.